The T cell receptor (beta chain) described here comes from a study of blood T cells in healthy people across ages. The CDR3 is 13 amino acids. CDR1 is DFQATT and CDR2 is SNEGSKA in the germline V gene (reference sequence). J gave up 2 bases and V 6 bases, and 6 bases lay outside the gene matches. Donors gave 8.5 to 10 milliliters of peripheral blood apiece. A second roughly 7 to 12 cycle PCR used barcoded and J-beta primers. TCRdb re-called the 5' RACE reads through MiXCR, storing one row per CDR3 protein. The sample consists of approximately 730,000 distinct CDR3 sequences, about 53% of them appearing once. This clonotype was seen a handful of times.

V and J are TRBV20-1 and TRBJ2-7, with 8 positions matching TRBD2. This TCR came from a man older than 75 in good health. The specimen sequenced was blood. The CDR3 DNA reads as TGCAGTGCCTCTAGCGGGTCGGCCTACGAGCAGTACTTC. Translation: CSASSGSAYEQYF.